These T cell receptor beta chains were read from a single sample in a study of blood T cell repertoires in COVID-19. The repertoire was sequenced with immunoSEQ multiplex PCR; TCRdb's copy has only in-frame clones and lacks some. This table holds about 300,000 clones, 85% found once. The specimen sequenced was PBMCs or T cells enriched from blood (not recorded which). The receptors originated from a woman between 45 and 60 years old who had recovered from COVID-19. Each CDR3 is given with its conserved first and last residue. Fields, in order: D gene, J gene, V gene, clone size, CDR3 protein, CDR3 DNA. A D gene is named only where the DNA matches it firmly. The size field is filled for only some rows; it gives once, few, many or a size class.

.,TRBJ1-1,TRBV18,.,CASSPGGNTEAFF,TGTGCCAGCTCACCGGGGGGGAACACTGAAGCTTTCTTT
.,TRBJ2-6,TRBV5-6,.,CASSFQGSGANVLTF,TGTGCCAGCAGCTTTCAGGGATCTGGGGCCAACGTCCTGACTTTC
.,TRBJ1-1,TRBV28,.,CASSYTGTRTEAFF,TGTGCCAGCAGTTATACAGGAACGCGGACTGAAGCTTTCTTT
TRBD1,TRBJ1-2,TRBV5-6,.,CASSRSGTGGGTYGYTF,TGTGCCAGCAGCCGCAGCGGGACAGGGGGAGGAACCTATGGCTACACCTTC
TRBD1,TRBJ2-5,TRBV5-1,.,CASSLEQGGAETQYF,TGCGCCAGCAGCTTGGAACAGGGGGGTGCAGAGACCCAGTACTTC
TRBD1,TRBJ1-5,TRBV7-8,.,CASSRDRGNQPQHF,TGTGCCAGCAGCCGAGACAGGGGTAATCAGCCCCAGCATTTT
TRBD1,TRBJ1-4,TRBV7-9,.,CASSGGQGLSNEKLFF,TGTGCCAGCAGCGGGGGACAGGGATTGAGTAATGAAAAACTGTTTTTT
.,TRBJ1-1,TRBV6-2/TRBV6-3,.,CASSPSLGNPNTEAFF,TGTGCCAGCAGCCCGTCCCTCGGTAATCCGAACACTGAAGCTTTCTTT
.,TRBJ1-4,TRBV7-2,.,CASSSWTATNEKLFF,TGTGCCAGCAGCTCCTGGACAGCAACTAATGAAAAACTGTTTTTT
TRBD1,TRBJ1-2,TRBV4-3,.,CASSQRQGVGDYGYTF,TGCGCCAGCAGCCAGAGACAGGGGGTAGGGGACTATGGCTACACCTTC
TRBD2,TRBJ2-3,TRBV3-1/TRBV3-2,once,CASSHRGRGTSGRADTQYF,TGTGCCAGCAGCCACAGGGGGCGCGGGACTAGCGGGAGGGCAGATACGCAGTATTTT
.,TRBJ1-6,TRBV29-1,.,CSVKGTGGNSPLHF,TGCAGCGTGAAGGGGACGGGGGGAAATTCACCCCTCCACTTT
TRBD2,TRBJ2-1,TRBV28,once,CASSFRVALAGSMNHNEQFF,TGTGCCAGCAGTTTCAGAGTAGCACTAGCGGGATCCATGAATCACAATGAGCAGTTCTTC
.,TRBJ1-3,TRBV3-1/TRBV3-2,once,CASSQDLSGNTIYF,TGTGCCAGCAGCCAAGATCTTTCGGGAAACACCATATATTTT
TRBD2,TRBJ2-2,TRBV9,.,CASRSSGGSAGELFF,TGTGCCAGCAGATCTAGCGGGGGCAGCGCCGGGGAGCTGTTTTTT
TRBD2,TRBJ2-7,TRBV4-2,.,CASSWGLADTYEQYF,TGTGCCAGCAGTTGGGGACTAGCGGATACCTACGAGCAGTACTTC
.,TRBJ1-1,TRBV4-3,.,CASSQETDWMNTEAFF,TGCGCCAGCAGCCAAGAAACGGACTGGATGAACACTGAAGCTTTCTTT
TRBD1,TRBJ1-2,TRBV18,once,CASSLSSQGIANYGYTF,TGTGCCAGCTCACTTTCATCACAGGGGATTGCTAACTATGGCTACACCTTC
TRBD2,TRBJ2-1,TRBV7-2,.,CASRTGLAGHEQFF,TGTGCCAGCCGTACGGGACTAGCGGGACACGAGCAGTTCTTC
.,TRBJ2-3,TRBV5-4,.,CASSSHTTRTDTQYF,TGTGCCAGCAGTTCACACACCACCCGCACAGATACGCAGTATTTT
.,TRBJ2-6,TRBV7-9,once,CASSLPSISGANVLTF,TGTGCCAGCAGCTTACCGAGCATTTCTGGGGCCAACGTCCTGACTTTC
.,TRBJ2-5,TRBV5-1,.,CASSLAGRMQETQYF,TGCGCCAGCAGCTTGGCGGGTCGTATGCAAGAGACCCAGTACTTC
.,TRBJ1-2,TRBV30,.,CAWSVGGGSYTF,TGTGCCTGGAGTGTGGGAGGCGGAAGCTACACCTTC
TRBD2,TRBJ2-3,TRBV4-2,.,CASSDSPAGGVDTQYF,TGTGCCAGCAGCGACTCTCCAGCGGGGGGTGTGGATACGCAGTATTTT
.,TRBJ2-1,TRBV14,.,CASSQWGGQFYNEQFF,TGTGCCAGCAGCCAATGGGGAGGACAATTCTACAATGAGCAGTTCTTC
TRBD2,TRBJ2-2,TRBV3-1/TRBV3-2,.,CASSVRGRATGELFF,TGTGCCAGCAGCGTACGCGGGAGGGCTACCGGGGAGCTGTTTTTT
.,TRBJ2-1,TRBV7-9,.,CASSKAGASYNEQFF,TGTGCCAGCAGCAAAGCGGGCGCCTCCTACAATGAGCAGTTCTTC
.,TRBJ1-4,TRBV5-1,.,CASSPTGFATNEKLFF,TGCGCCAGCAGCCCCACAGGCTTTGCAACTAATGAAAAACTGTTTTTT
.,TRBJ2-7,TRBV4-3,.,CASSQGGGYEQYF,TGCGCCAGCAGCCAGGGGGGTGGCTACGAGCAGTACTTC
TRBD2,TRBJ2-7,TRBV7-2,.,CASRPNVAGGLSYEQYF,TGTGCCAGCAGACCCAATGTAGCGGGAGGTCTCTCCTACGAGCAGTACTTC
.,TRBJ2-3,TRBV5-8,.,CASSLRWGGTDTQYF,TGTGCCAGCAGCTTGAGGTGGGGGGGCACAGATACGCAGTATTTT
.,TRBJ1-1,TRBV5-1,once,CASSSGQSLNTEAFF,TGCGCCAGCAGCTCGGGACAATCCCTGAACACTGAAGCTTTCTTT
TRBD2,TRBJ2-2,TRBV6-5,.,CASSPSGDNTGELFF,TGTGCCAGCAGCCCGAGCGGGGACAACACCGGGGAGCTGTTTTTT
TRBD1,TRBJ2-3,TRBV24-1,.,CATSPGTAYTDTQYF,TGTGCCACCAGCCCAGGGACAGCCTACACAGATACGCAGTATTTT
.,TRBJ1-6,TRBV3-1/TRBV3-2,.,CASSQAHREGSPLHF,TGTGCCAGCAGCCAAGCCCACAGGGAGGGTTCACCCCTCCACTTT
.,TRBJ2-7,TRBV11-2,.,CASSLAPIGYEQYF,TGTGCCAGCAGCTTAGCCCCGATCGGCTACGAGCAGTACTTC
.,TRBJ1-2,TRBV14,.,CASSHDPSGHLYGYTF,TGTGCCAGCAGCCATGACCCGTCGGGACACCTCTATGGCTACACCTTC
.,TRBJ2-3,TRBV11-2,.,CASTPLTAKRTDTQYF,TGTGCCAGCACCCCCCTGACAGCGAAACGCACAGATACGCAGTATTTT